This T cell receptor beta chain was captured in a study of blood T cell repertoires in COVID-19. In germline, CDR1 is SGHRS, CDR2 YFSETQ. Germline trimming cut 4 bases from V and 9 bases from J; bases unmatched to any gene: 24. There are 20 residues in the CDR3. This table comes from immunoSEQ multiplex PCR, and its TCRdb copy is limited to in-frame clones, with some not included. Of about 190,000 clones listed, roughly four fifths are singletons. The clonotype was recovered from a woman between 65 and 79 years old with active or convalescent COVID-19. The chain is built from TRBV5-1 and TRBJ2-7; 14 nucleotides align to TRBD2. The sequencing sample was made of peripheral blood. Here the CDR3 DNA reads TGCGCCAGCAGCCTTGTGGTACCGGGACTAGCGGGAGACCCGGATGGGCGGCAGTACTTC. It codes for CASSLVVPGLAGDPDGRQYF. The complete variable domain, with remaining parts taken from reference TRBV5-1 and TRBJ2-7, reads KAGVTQTPRYLIKTRGQQVTLSCSPISGHRSVSWYQQTPGQGLQFLFEYFSETQRNKGNFPGRFSGRQFSNSRSEMNVSTLELGDSALYLCASSLVVPGLAGDPDGRQYFGPGTRLTVT.